A single sample gave rise to the 5 T cell receptor beta chains below, sequenced in a study of CD8 T cells in ankylosing spondylitis. TCRdb independently ran MiXCR on the 5' RACE reads; one entry per CDR3 protein. The sample lists under 200,000 distinct CDR3 sequences; about 9.9% were seen once. The material sequenced was blood, either unsorted or a sorted T cell fraction (not recorded which). The receptors come from a male donor with ankylosing spondylitis or in good health (not recorded which).

The sample holds many counts of this clonotype. The chain uses TRBV5-1 and TRBJ1-2; possible D gene TRBD1, 6 bases. This CDR3 is built from 16 residues. Trimming took 4 bases from V and 13 from J, leaving 29 bases between them. In germline, CDR1 is SGHRS, CDR2 YFSETQ. The CDR3 DNA reads as TGCGCCAGCAGCCCTGGTAGCGGTCAGGGGACGTTTGCTGCCACCTTC. Protein: CASSPGSGQGTFAATF.

This clonotype was counted many times. V gene TRBV3-1 combines with J gene TRBJ1-2; 9 positions agree with TRBD1. After removal of 0 bases from V and 5 bases from J, the junction contained 4 bases not matched to a gene. The CDR3 has 15 residues. Germline V gene data show CDR1 as LGHDT and CDR2 as YNNKEL (reference sequence). The CDR3 region is CASSQDIGQGYGYTF. CDR3 bases: TGTGCCAGCAGCCAAGATATCGGACAGGGGTATGGCTACACCTTC.

This clonotype was counted between two and nine times. The J gene is TRBJ1-4, the V gene TRBV6-1; a weak D match, TRBD1 (6 bases). CDR1 and CDR2 from the germline V gene are MNHNS and SASEGT. The CDR3 runs 13 residues. Deletions cut 7 bases from V and 5 bases from J, with 11 bases between. CDR3 protein: CASTLRGNEKLFF. CDR3 nucleotides: TGTGCCAGCACCCTCAGGGGCAATGAAAAACTGTTTTTT.

This clonotype was observed at least ten times. This chain links TRBV12-3 or TRBV12-4 with TRBJ2-3; 8 bases line up with TRBD1. The CDR3 sequence is 15 residues long. Trimming took 3 bases from V and 3 from J; bases not matched to a gene: 5. CDR3 nucleotide sequence: TGTGCCAGCAGTTTTCAGGGGGCTCGGACAGATACGCAGTATTTT. Amino acids: CASSFQGARTDTQYF.

In this sample, this clonotype turned up many times. The CDR3 reads CASSYGGAGTDTQYF. The CDR3 DNA follows: TGTGCCAGCAGTTACGGGGGGGCAGGCACAGATACGCAGTATTTT. This chain links TRBV6-5 with TRBJ2-3; TRBD2 is a possible D gene (7 bases). V was clipped by 2 bases and J by 1 base, with 10 bases between them. Germline V gives CDR1 MNHEY, CDR2 SVGAGI. The CDR3 is 15 residues long.